This paragraph reports one TCR beta chain. Assay: immunoSEQ multiplex PCR; the TCRdb copy retains only in-frame clones and omits some. The table lists under 80,000 clones, 90% to 95% of them singletons. The record originates from a study of T cell changes during pregnancy in multiple sclerosis. The CDR3 extends over 15 amino acids. V lost 3 bases to trimming and J lost 0 bases, with 10 bases between them. Germline lookup yields CDR1 LGHNA and CDR2 YSLEER. This receptor was taken from a female donor with multiple sclerosis, enrolled in a pregnancy study. The V gene is TRBV4-3, the J gene TRBJ2-3; TRBD1 is a possible D gene (6 bases). Material: CD4+ T cells from peripheral blood mononuclear cells, obtained in the second trimester of pregnancy. The CDR3 loop is CASSQGHKSTDTQYF. DNA for the CDR3: TGCGCCAGCAGCCAGGGACACAAAAGCACAGATACGCAGTATTTT.